This T cell receptor (beta chain) was identified during a study of blood T cell repertoires in COVID-19. Across the study: The samples span acute and convalescent COVID-19 from the United States, Italy and Spain.

Original methodology: Cell counts per sample came from amplifying reference gene primers. Generated by immunoSEQ multiplex PCR, the TCRdb table keeps only in-frame clones and is missing some. The V and J calls and clone size come from that table; D and trimming were worked out from the DNA. The table has about 230,000 clones, 80% to 85% seen once; the top ten hold around 4%. This CDR3 has 12 amino acids. From germline, CDR1 is MNHEY and CDR2 SVGAGI. J gave up 5 bases and V 6 bases, and 3 bases lay outside the gene matches. Material for sequencing was peripheral blood. This sequence originates from a man aged 50-59 years with active or convalescent COVID-19. The genes are TRBV6-5 and TRBJ1-1; 7 positions agree with TRBD1. CDR3 in amino acids: CASSRGRTEAFF. DNA for the CDR3: TGTGCCAGCAGCAGGGGGAGAACTGAAGCTTTCTTT.